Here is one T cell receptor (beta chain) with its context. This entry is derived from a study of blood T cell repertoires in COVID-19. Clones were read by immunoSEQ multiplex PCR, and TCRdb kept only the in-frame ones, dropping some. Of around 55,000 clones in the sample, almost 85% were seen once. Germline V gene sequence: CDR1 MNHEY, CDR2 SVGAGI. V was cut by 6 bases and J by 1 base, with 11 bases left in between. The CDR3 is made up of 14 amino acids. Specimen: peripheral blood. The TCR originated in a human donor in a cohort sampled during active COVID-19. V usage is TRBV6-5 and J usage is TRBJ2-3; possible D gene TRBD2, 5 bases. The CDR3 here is CASRLATRTDTQYF. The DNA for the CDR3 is TGTGCCAGCAGATTAGCGACTCGCACAGATACGCAGTATTTT.